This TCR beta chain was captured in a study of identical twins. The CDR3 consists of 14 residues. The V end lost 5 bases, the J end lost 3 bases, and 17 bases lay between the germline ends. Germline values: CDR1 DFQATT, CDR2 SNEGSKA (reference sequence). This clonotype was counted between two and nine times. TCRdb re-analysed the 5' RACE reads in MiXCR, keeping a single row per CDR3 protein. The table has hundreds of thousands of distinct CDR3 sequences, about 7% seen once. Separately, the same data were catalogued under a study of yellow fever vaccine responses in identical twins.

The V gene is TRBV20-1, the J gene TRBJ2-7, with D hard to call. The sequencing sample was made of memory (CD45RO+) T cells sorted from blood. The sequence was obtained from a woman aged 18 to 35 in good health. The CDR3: CSALFGLGNYEQYV. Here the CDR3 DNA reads TGCAGTGCTCTCTTCGGGCTGGGAAACTACGAGCAGTACGTC.